What follows are 16 T cell receptor beta chains derived from one specimen sequenced in a study of metastatic and nonmetastatic thyroid tumors. TCRdb reassembled clones from the PCR reads with MiXCR. Of about 33,000 clones in the sample, 11% were seen once. Thyroid surgery took place with no prior treatment in any patient. The sample consisted of blood. Receptor source: a female donor with papillary thyroid cancer or a benign thyroid nodule (not recorded which). Some clones in this sample may be carry-over from other donors' samples.

In its sample, this clone was seen many times. The chain combines TRBV5-1 with TRBJ1-2; D perhaps matches TRBD1 (5 bases). Trimming removed 4 bases at V and 0 bases at J, with 16 bases between. This CDR3 spans 16 amino acids. The germline V gene has CDR1 SGHRS and CDR2 YFSETQ. The DNA of the CDR3 is TGCGCCAGCAGCCATGAACAGGTCCCATCTAACTATGGCTACACCTTC. Translation gives CASSHEQVPSNYGYTF.

This clone was counted ten times or more. The rearrangement joins TRBV11-2 to TRBJ1-5; D ambiguous. Trimming shortened V by 0 bases and J by 4 bases, and 13 bases separated the two germline ends. The CDR3 is 16 residues long. The germline V gene encodes CDR1 SGHAT and CDR2 FQNNGV. The CDR3 coding sequence is TGTGCCAGCAGCTTAGAACCGGGGTTGTCAAATCAGCCCCAGCATTTT. Amino acid sequence: CASSLEPGLSNQPQHF.

This clone showed up many times. The chain joins TRBV6-2 or TRBV6-3 to TRBJ2-4; tentatively, D is TRBD2 (5 bases). The V gene's germline CDR1 is MNHEY and CDR2 SVGEGT. The CDR3 runs to 16 residues. V shed 5 bases and J shed 0 bases, with 14 bases lying between them. CDR3 bases: TGTGCCAGCAGTGGAGGAGAGTTAGTAGCCAAAAACATTCAGTACTTC. Residues: CASSGGELVAKNIQYF.

This clone was observed many times. The J gene is TRBJ2-1, the V gene TRBV7-9; 13 bases line up with TRBD2. This CDR3 has 17 amino acids. The germline CDR1 and CDR2 sequences are SEHNR and FQNEAQ (reference sequence). The J segment lost 1 base and the V segment lost 5 bases, leaving 5 bases of the junction unmatched. CDR3 sequence reads: CASSPPGLAGSYNEQFF. The CDR3 DNA sequence: TGTGCCAGCAGCCCCCCGGGACTAGCGGGATCCTACAATGAGCAGTTCTTC.

This clone was recorded at least ten times. The chain carries TRBV6-2 or TRBV6-3 and TRBJ2-3, with 7 bases fitting TRBD1. With 2 bases clipped from V and 2 bases from J, the junction kept 4 bases outside the gene matches. The CDR3 covers 15 residues. Germline CDR1 is MNHEY and CDR2 is SVGEGT. The CDR3 loop reads CASSYGTETTDTQYF. The CDR3 nucleotides are TGTGCCAGCAGTTACGGGACAGAGACCACAGATACGCAGTATTTT.

The chain uses TRBV2 and TRBJ2-3; no clear D gene. Trimming stripped 7 bases from V and 0 bases from J, with 20 bases between. The CDR3 loop spans 17 amino acids. CDR1 is SNHLY and CDR2 is FYNNEI in the germline V gene. CDR3 sequence (DNA): TGTGCCAGCAATGCGGTGGCCCCCTCCACTAGCACAGATACGCAGTATTTT. It translates to CASNAVAPSTSTDTQYF.

This clone was found many times. The chain couples TRBV10-3 to TRBJ1-6; the match to TRBD1 covers 8 bases. The CDR3 runs to 14 residues. Germline V gene data show CDR1 as ENHRY and CDR2 as SYGVKD. The ends lost 3 bases at V and 9 bases at J; junction bases unmatched: 4. The CDR3 sequence: CAISDGQGASPLHF. CDR3 DNA: TGTGCCATCAGTGACGGCCAGGGGGCTTCACCCCTCCACTTT.

This clone came up many times. This chain connects TRBV19 to TRBJ2-5, with TRBD2 matching 9 bases. Germline V gene sequence: CDR1 LNHDA, CDR2 SQIVND (reference sequence). The CDR3 extends over 17 amino acids. The J segment lost 4 bases and the V segment lost 5 bases, leaving 14 bases of the junction unmatched. CDR3 sequence (DNA): TGTGCCAGTAGTTCCCGGGGATGGCTAGCGGGACTAGAGACCCAGTACTTC. Its translation: CASSSRGWLAGLETQYF.

This clone was detected many times. This sequence joins TRBV7-3 and TRBJ2-2; no reliable D call. V lost 5 bases to trimming and J lost 2 bases, with 9 bases between them. Per germline, CDR1 SGHTA and CDR2 FQGTGA. This CDR3 spans 14 amino acids. The CDR3 nucleotides read TGTGCCAGCAGCCCACGTACAAACACCGGGGAGCTGTTTTTT. Its translation: CASSPRTNTGELFF.

This clone was counted at least ten times. The chain couples TRBV6-2 or TRBV6-3 to TRBJ2-6; tentatively, D is TRBD1 or TRBD2 (5 bases each). In germline, CDR1 is MNHEY, CDR2 SVGEGT. The germline V and J ends were trimmed by 2 bases and 2 bases, with 7 bases remaining between them. The CDR3 is made up of 15 amino acids. DNA of the CDR3: TGTGCCAGCAGTTACGGGGGTCCTGGGGCCAACGTCCTGACTTTC. The encoded protein is CASSYGGPGANVLTF.

Ten or more counts support this clone. J is TRBJ1-5 and V is TRBV28, with D unresolved. The CDR3 extends over 17 amino acids. V lost 2 bases, J lost 1 base, and 15 bases lay in between. Per germline, CDR1 MDHEN and CDR2 SYDVKM. In DNA form, the CDR3 reads TGTGCCAGCAGTTTACCGGGGTTTCAGGCCAGCAATCAGCCCCAGCATTTT. Its translation is CASSLPGFQASNQPQHF.

This clone was observed at least ten times. The chain joins TRBV2 to TRBJ2-1; 10 bases are a match to TRBD2. The J segment lost 4 bases and the V segment lost 2 bases, leaving 5 bases of the junction unmatched. Germline CDR1 SNHLY, CDR2 FYNNEI. The CDR3 extends over 16 amino acids. CDR3 coding DNA: TGTGCCAGCAGTGAATGGACTAGCGGACTATACAATGAGCAGTTCTTC. It translates to CASSEWTSGLYNEQFF.

This clone was found many times. The rearrangement uses TRBV20-1 and TRBJ1-1; 10 bases line up with TRBD1. There are 14 residues in the CDR3. Trimming took 1 base from V and 4 from J; bases not matched to a gene: 3. Germline V CDR1 and CDR2: DFQATT, SNEGSKA (reference sequence). For the CDR3, the DNA is TGCAGTGCTAGAGGGGACAGGGGCGGCACTGAAGCTTTCTTT. Translated: CSARGDRGGTEAFF.

This clone was seen at least ten times. This rearrangement joins TRBV2 to TRBJ2-7; 7 bases are shared with TRBD2. This CDR3 has 10 amino acids. Germline assignment: CDR1 SNHLY and CDR2 FYNNEI. Trimming at V came to 9 bases and at J to 12 bases, leaving 8 bases not matched to a gene. The CDR3 is CARGGAGPYF. The CDR3 DNA sequence: TGTGCCAGGGGAGGGGCGGGACCGTACTTC.

On this clone: Given a much more abundant clone one base away, this may be a read error. The CDR3 loop is CASIQAPGGGTEAFF. The CDR3 bases are TGTGCCAGCATCCAGGCACCCGGGGGGGGCACTGAAGCTTTCTTT. This chain joins TRBV4-2 and TRBJ1-1; perhaps TRBD1 as D (5 bases). CDR3 length: 15 amino acids. Looked up from germline, CDR1 is LGHNA and CDR2 is YNFKEQ. The germline V and J ends were trimmed by 7 bases and 4 bases, with 19 bases remaining between them.

Notes on this clone: This may be a read error, as it is one base from a much larger clone. This rearrangement joins TRBV5-4 to TRBJ2-3; 9 bases are shared with TRBD2. The CDR3 length is 16 residues. Per the germline V gene, CDR1 is SGHNT and CDR2 is YYREEE (reference sequence). CDR3 residues: CASSSGAGGGTGTQYF. CDR3 nucleotides: TGTGCCAGCAGCTCGGGAGCGGGAGGCGGTACAGGTACGCAGTATTTT.